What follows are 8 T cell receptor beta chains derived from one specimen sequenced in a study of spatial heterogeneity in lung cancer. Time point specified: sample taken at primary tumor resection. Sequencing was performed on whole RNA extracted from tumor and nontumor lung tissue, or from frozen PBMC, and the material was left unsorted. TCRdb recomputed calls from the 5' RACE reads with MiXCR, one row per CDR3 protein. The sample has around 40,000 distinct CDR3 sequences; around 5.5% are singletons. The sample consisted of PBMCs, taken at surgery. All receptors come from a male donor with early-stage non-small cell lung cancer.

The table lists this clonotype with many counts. CDR3 nucleotides: TGCGCCAGCAGCCAAGATCCCACGGACAGCTCCTATAATTCACCCCTCCACTTT. Protein product: CASSQDPTDSSYNSPLHF. This sequence joins TRBV4-3 and TRBJ1-6, with D possibly matching TRBD1 (6 bases). CDR3 length equals 18 residues. Germline V gives CDR1 LGHNA, CDR2 YSLEER. Trimming left V 0 bases short and J 0 bases short, with 12 bases between.

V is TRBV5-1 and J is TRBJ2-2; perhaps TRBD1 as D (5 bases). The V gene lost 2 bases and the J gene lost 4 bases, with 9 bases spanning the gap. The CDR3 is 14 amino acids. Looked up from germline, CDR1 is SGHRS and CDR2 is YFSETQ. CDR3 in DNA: TGCGCCAGCAGCTTAGGACAAAGCACCGGGGAGCTGTTTTTT. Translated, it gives CASSLGQSTGELFF.

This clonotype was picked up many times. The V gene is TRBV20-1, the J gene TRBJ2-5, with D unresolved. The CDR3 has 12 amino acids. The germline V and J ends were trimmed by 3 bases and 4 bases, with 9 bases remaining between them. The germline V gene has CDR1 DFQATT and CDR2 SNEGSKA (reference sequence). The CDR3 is CSASAPGETQYF. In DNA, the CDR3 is TGCAGTGCTAGTGCCCCAGGAGAGACCCAGTACTTC.

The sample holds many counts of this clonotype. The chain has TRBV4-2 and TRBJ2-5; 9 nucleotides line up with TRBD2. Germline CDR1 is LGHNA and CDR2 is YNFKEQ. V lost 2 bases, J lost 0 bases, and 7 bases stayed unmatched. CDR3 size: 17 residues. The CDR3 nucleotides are TGTGCCAGCAGCCAATATGGCGGGGGGGGGTACCAAGAGACCCAGTACTTC. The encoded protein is CASSQYGGGGYQETQYF.

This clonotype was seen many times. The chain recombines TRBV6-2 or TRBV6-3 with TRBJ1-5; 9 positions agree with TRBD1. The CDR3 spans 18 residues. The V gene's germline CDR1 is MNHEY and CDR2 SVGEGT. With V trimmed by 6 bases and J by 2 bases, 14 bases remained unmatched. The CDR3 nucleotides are TGTGCCAGCAGCCCTATGATCACAGGGGGCGCGGGCAATCAGCCCCAGCATTTT. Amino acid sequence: CASSPMITGGAGNQPQHF.

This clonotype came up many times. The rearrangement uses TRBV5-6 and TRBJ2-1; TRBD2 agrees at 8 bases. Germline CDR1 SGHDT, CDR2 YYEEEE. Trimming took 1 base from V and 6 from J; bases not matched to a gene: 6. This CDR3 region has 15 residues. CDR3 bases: TGTGCCAGCAGCTTGCCGCTAGCGGGTCGCAATGAGCAGTTCTTC. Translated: CASSLPLAGRNEQFF.

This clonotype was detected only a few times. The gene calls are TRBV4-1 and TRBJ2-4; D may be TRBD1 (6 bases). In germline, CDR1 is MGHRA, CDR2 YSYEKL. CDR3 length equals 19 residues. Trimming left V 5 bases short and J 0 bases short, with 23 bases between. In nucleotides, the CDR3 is TGCGCCAGCAGCTTTCGGTACAGGGAAACCATCTTAGCCAAAAACATTCAGTACTTC. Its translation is CASSFRYRETILAKNIQYF.

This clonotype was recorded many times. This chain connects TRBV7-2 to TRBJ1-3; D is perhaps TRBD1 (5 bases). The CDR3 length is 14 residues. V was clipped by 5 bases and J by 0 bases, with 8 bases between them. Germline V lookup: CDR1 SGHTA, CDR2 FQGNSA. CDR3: CASSRDSSGNTIYF. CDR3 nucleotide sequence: TGTGCCAGCAGCCGAGACAGCTCTGGAAACACCATATATTTT.